This entry lists 28 T cell receptor beta chains sequenced from one sample in a study of blood T cell repertoires in COVID-19. The data were produced by immunoSEQ multiplex PCR, yet TCRdb's version contains in-frame clones alone and is incomplete. The data hold 270,000 or so clones, with roughly 89% observed a single time. The source material was peripheral blood. The receptors originated from a woman between 40 and 55 years old who had recovered from COVID-19.

The rearrangement uses TRBV11-1 and TRBJ2-7; 13 nucleotides agree with TRBD2. The CDR3 runs to 16 residues. CDR1 SGHAT and CDR2 FQDESV come from the germline V gene (reference sequence). Trimming cost V 6 bases and J 3 bases; bases outside gene matches: 8. In DNA, the CDR3 is TGTGCCAGCAGGCGGACTAGCGGGAGTCTACTCTACGAGCAGTACTTC. Translated: CASRRTSGSLLYEQYF.

This chain links TRBV2 with TRBJ1-1, with TRBD1 matching over 7 bases. The CDR3 extends over 14 amino acids. J was trimmed by 6 bases and V by 0 bases; bases with no gene match: 4. CDR1 and CDR2 from the germline V gene are SNHLY and FYNNEI. CDR3 in amino acids: CASSEARGGPEAFF. CDR3 nucleotides: TGTGCCAGCAGTGAAGCGAGAGGGGGCCCTGAAGCTTTCTTT.

The J gene is TRBJ1-5, the V gene TRBV27; D not resolved. The CDR3 consists of 17 residues. The germline CDR1 and CDR2 sequences are MNHEY and SMNVEV (reference sequence). V lost 5 bases and J 0 bases, leaving 17 bases between the germline ends. The DNA of the CDR3 is TGTGCCAGCAGTCTATTCGGAGGTGACAATAGCAATCAGCCCCAGCATTTT. Its protein is CASSLFGGDNSNQPQHF.

The genes are TRBV7-2 and TRBJ1-1, with 7 bases that match TRBD1. The CDR3 has 14 residues. V lost 5 bases to trimming and J lost 5 bases; unmatched junction nucleotides: 8. In germline, CDR1 is SGHTA, CDR2 FQGNSA. CDR3 coding DNA: TGTGCCAGCAGCATACAGGGGATAGGGACTGAAGCTTTCTTT. Protein sequence: CASSIQGIGTEAFF.

V and J are TRBV27 and TRBJ2-5, with D maybe TRBD2 (6 bases). This CDR3 region has 16 residues. Germline CDR1 and CDR2: MNHEY and SMNVEV (reference sequence). Trimming cost V 6 bases and J 3 bases, with 20 bases left between them. DNA of the CDR3: TGTGCCAGCAGACAAAGTGGACTGCGGAGGGAAGAGACCCAGTACTTC. It codes for CASRQSGLRREETQYF.

This clone was counted once. The chain has TRBV11-1 and TRBJ2-1, with D possibly matching TRBD2 (6 bases). The CDR3 runs to 16 residues. Trimming pared 2 bases from V and 3 bases from J, leaving 14 bases between. Germline CDR1 reads SGHAT; CDR2 reads FQDESV (reference sequence). CDR3 DNA sequence: TGTGCCAGCAGCTTACACGGGGGTAGTGACTACAATGAGCAGTTCTTC. It codes for CASSLHGGSDYNEQFF. The full variable domain, completed using reference TRBV11-1 and TRBJ2-1, is EAEVAQSPRYKITEKSQAVAFWCDPISGHATLYWYRQILGQGPELLVQFQDESVVDDSQLPKDRFSAERLKGVDSTLKIQPAELGDSAMYLCASSLHGGSDYNEQFFGPGTRLTVL.

Here the CDR3 reads CASSPDWGRDEQFF. Here the CDR3 DNA reads TGTGCCAGCAGCCCTGACTGGGGGCGGGATGAGCAGTTCTTC. The rearrangement links TRBV7-9 to TRBJ2-1; D is perhaps TRBD1 (6 bases). The germline CDR1 and CDR2 sequences are SEHNR and FQNEAQ (reference sequence). The CDR3 has 14 residues. V was trimmed by 5 bases and J by 8 bases, leaving 16 bases between them.

The rearrangement joins TRBV10-3 to TRBJ2-1; D may be TRBD2 (6 bases). CDR1 and CDR2 from the germline V gene are ENHRY and SYGVKD. The CDR3 sequence is 14 residues long. Trimming cost V 7 bases and J 5 bases, with 15 bases left between them. CDR3 in amino acids: CAIKDSGPHNEQFF. The CDR3 nucleotides are TGTGCCATCAAGGATAGCGGACCCCACAATGAGCAGTTCTTC.

On this clone: One junction end disagrees with the germline gene, perhaps due to a read error. The J gene is TRBJ1-4, the V gene TRBV16; D is unclear. Looked up from germline, CDR1 is KGHSY and CDR2 is FQNENV. This CDR3 contains 16 residues. CDR3 bases: TGTGCCAGCATCCAAAAAGAACGGGTGGCTAATGAAAAACTGTTTTTT. This encodes CASIQKERVANEKLFF. The variable domain in full, completed from reference TRBV16 and TRBJ1-4, reads GEEVAQTPKHLVRGEGQKAKLYCAPIKGHSYVFWYQQVLKNEFKFLISFQNENVFDETGMPKERFSAKCLPNSPCSLEIQATKLEDSAVYFCASIQKERVANEKLFFGSGTQLSVL.

The genes are TRBV28 and TRBJ2-1; 15 nucleotides match TRBD2. Germline V CDR1 and CDR2: MDHEN, SYDVKM. Unmatched junction bases numbered 4, after V lost 5 bases and J lost 8 bases. The CDR3 runs to 15 residues. This chain's CDR3 is CASSGTSGRFDEQFF. The DNA for the CDR3 is TGTGCCAGCAGTGGGACTAGCGGGAGGTTCGATGAGCAGTTCTTC.

V gene TRBV11-3 combines with J gene TRBJ2-7, with 10 positions matching TRBD1. Trimming removed 2 bases from V and 2 bases from J; junction bases left unmatched: 6. Germline V gene lookup returns CDR1 SGHNT and CDR2 YENEEA. The CDR3 is made up of 16 amino acids. CDR3 amino acids: CASSLQTGQGAYEQYF. The DNA for the CDR3 is TGTGCCAGCAGCTTACAAACAGGACAGGGGGCCTACGAGCAGTACTTC.

CDR3 nucleotides: TGTGCCAGCAGGAGATGGACAGAGAACTACGAGCAGTACTTC. Amino acids: CASRRWTENYEQYF. This chain uses TRBV2 with TRBJ2-7, with D possibly TRBD1 on 6 matching bases. This CDR3 is built from 14 residues. V lost 6 bases and J lost 3, with 15 bases in between. Germline lookup yields CDR1 SNHLY and CDR2 FYNNEI.

In DNA form, the CDR3 reads TGCGCCAGCAGCCCCCTAGGAGATCGAGGCTATGGCTACACCTTC. Residues: CASSPLGDRGYGYTF. The chain combines TRBV5-1 with TRBJ1-2, with D unclear. V was clipped by 4 bases and J by 4 bases, with 17 bases between them. CDR1 is SGHRS, CDR2 YFSETQ, per germline. CDR3 length equals 15 residues.

V is TRBV28 and J is TRBJ2-1; 12 nucleotides align to TRBD2. CDR3 length: 17 amino acids. Germline V gene sequence: CDR1 MDHEN, CDR2 SYDVKM. J gave up 0 bases and V 7 bases, and 7 bases lay outside the gene matches. This CDR3 is CASTTSGSPSSYNEQFF. CDR3 sequence (DNA): TGTGCCAGCACGACTAGCGGGAGCCCGAGCTCCTACAATGAGCAGTTCTTC.

CDR3 coding DNA: TGTGCCAGCAGTTATCAGGGCTCCTACGAGCAGTACTTC. Its protein product is CASSYQGSYEQYF. V usage is TRBV27 and J usage is TRBJ2-7; the D gene is possibly TRBD1 (5 bases). Trimming shortened V by 4 bases and J by 0 bases, and 7 bases separated the two germline ends. CDR3 length: 13 amino acids. Looked up from germline, CDR1 is MNHEY and CDR2 is SMNVEV (reference sequence).

The rearrangement uses TRBV3-1 (or the pseudogene TRBV3-2) and TRBJ2-5; D perhaps matches TRBD1 (7 bases). CDR3 length: 15 residues. Trimming shortened V by 0 bases and J by 5 bases, and 13 bases separated the two germline ends. Germline V gene sequence: CDR1 LGHDT, CDR2 YNNKEL (reference sequence). CDR3 sequence reads: CASSQDGGGVETQYF. CDR3 nucleotides: TGTGCCAGCAGCCAAGATGGAGGGGGCGTCGAGACCCAGTACTTC.

This chain connects TRBV11-2 to TRBJ2-1; 7 bases are shared with TRBD2. V shed 4 bases, J shed 0 bases, and the junction held 9 bases outside the gene matches. CDR3 length equals 17 residues. The germline V gene encodes CDR1 SGHAT and CDR2 FQNNGV. DNA for the CDR3: TGTGCCAGCAGCTACGCCGGGCGGGGGAGCTCCTACAATGAGCAGTTCTTC. It translates to CASSYAGRGSSYNEQFF.

J is TRBJ2-5 and V is TRBV7-9; tentatively, D is TRBD2 (5 bases). The V and J ends lost 4 bases and 0 bases respectively, with 21 bases between them. The CDR3 has 18 amino acids. The germline CDR1 and CDR2 sequences are SEHNR and FQNEAQ (reference sequence). The CDR3 spells CASSSLGGPASYQETQYF. DNA for the CDR3: TGTGCCAGCAGCTCCCTTGGCGGGCCCGCTTCGTACCAAGAGACCCAGTACTTC.

The rearrangement links TRBV7-9 to TRBJ2-5; weak D call: TRBD2 (7 bases). The CDR3 runs to 16 residues. Trimming pared 1 base from V and 4 bases from J, leaving 16 bases between. The germline gives CDR1 SEHNR, CDR2 FQNEAQ (reference sequence). This CDR3 is CASSLDGGQGRETQYF. DNA of the CDR3: TGTGCCAGCAGCTTAGACGGGGGGCAGGGAAGAGAGACCCAGTACTTC.

This rearrangement joins TRBV11-2 to TRBJ2-7, with D possibly TRBD2 on 5 matching bases. V was shortened by 8 bases and J by 0 bases, with 20 bases between the two germline ends. This CDR3 spans 16 amino acids. Germline lookup yields CDR1 SGHAT and CDR2 FQNNGV. CDR3 nucleotide sequence: TGTGCCAGCCTCCAAGGACTTTGGGAAAGCTCCTACGAGCAGTACTTC. Translating it yields CASLQGLWESSYEQYF.

This chain connects TRBV19 to TRBJ2-1; TRBD2 might be the D (6 bases). This CDR3 spans 15 amino acids. Trimming took 5 bases from V and 1 from J, leaving 12 bases between them. Looked up from germline, CDR1 is LNHDA and CDR2 is SQIVND (reference sequence). The CDR3 DNA is TGTGCCAGTAGTCCCGGAAGCGGGTCCTACAATGAGCAGTTCTTC. This encodes CASSPGSGSYNEQFF. The full variable domain, with the rest looked up from reference TRBV19 and TRBJ2-1, is DGGITQSPKYLFRKEGQNVTLSCEQNLNHDAMYWYRQDPGQGLRLIYYSQIVNDFQKGDIAEGYSVSREKKESFPLTVTSAQKNPTAFYLCASSPGSGSYNEQFFGPGTRLTVL.

This chain joins TRBV7-9 and TRBJ1-3; D perhaps matches TRBD1 (5 bases). The CDR3 is 15 amino acids. V lost 4 bases, J lost 4 bases, and 14 bases lay in between. From germline, CDR1 is SEHNR and CDR2 FQNEAQ (reference sequence). The CDR3 DNA sequence: TGTGCCAGCAGCTCCGGGACTTCGACGGGAAACACCATATATTTT. Its protein is CASSSGTSTGNTIYF. Filled out from reference TRBV7-9 and TRBJ1-3, the complete variable domain reads DTGVSQNPRHKITKRGQNVTFRCDPISEHNRLYWYRQTLGQGPEFLTYFQNEAQLEKSRLLSDRFSAERPKGSFSTLEIQRTEQGDSAMYLCASSSGTSTGNTIYFGEGSWLTVV.

The chain links TRBV11-2 to TRBJ1-4, with TRBD1 matching over 7 bases. CDR3 length: 17 amino acids. From germline, CDR1 is SGHAT and CDR2 FQNNGV. V trimming: 5 bases; J trimming: 8 bases; junction bases outside the gene matches: 17. Written as DNA, the CDR3 is TGTGCCAGCAGCGCAACCCCCCCTGGGCAGGGGGGAGAAAAACTGTTTTTT. Its translation is CASSATPPGQGGEKLFF.

The chain couples TRBV27 to TRBJ1-1; 12 nucleotides line up with TRBD1. Germline V lookup: CDR1 MNHEY, CDR2 SMNVEV (reference sequence). The CDR3 is 15 residues long. After removal of 8 bases from V and 2 bases from J, the junction contained 6 bases not matched to a gene. CDR3 DNA sequence: TGTGCCAGCGGGACAGGGGGCGCGGGAAACACTGAAGCTTTCTTT. Encoded protein: CASGTGGAGNTEAFF.

This clone showed up just once. V gene TRBV18 combines with J gene TRBJ1-3; possible D gene TRBD1, 5 bases. The CDR3 runs 14 residues. Germline values: CDR1 KGHSH, CDR2 LQKENI. Trimming took off 3 bases at V and 2 bases at J, with 8 bases between the two ends. The CDR3 DNA follows: TGTGCCAGCTCACCCGCGGGGGCTGGAAACACCATATATTTT. Encoded protein: CASSPAGAGNTIYF.

V and J are TRBV2 and TRBJ2-3; the D is unclear. Trimming stripped 4 bases from V and 6 bases from J, with 14 bases between. Germline-derived CDR1 and CDR2 are SNHLY and FYNNEI. This CDR3 is built from 14 residues. The CDR3 loop is CASSGSLTQDTQYF. CDR3 nucleotides: TGTGCCAGCAGTGGGTCTTTGACACAGGATACGCAGTATTTT.

The chain recombines TRBV10-1 with TRBJ2-7, with D possibly TRBD1 on 6 matching bases. The V end lost 4 bases, the J end lost 3 bases, and 10 bases lay between the germline ends. CDR1 and CDR2 from the germline V gene are WNHNN and SYGVQD (reference sequence). There are 13 residues in the CDR3. The CDR3 DNA reads as TGCGCCAGCAGTGCAGGGGCCAACTACGAGCAGTACTTC. This sequence encodes CASSAGANYEQYF.

The chain recombines TRBV28 with TRBJ1-2; possibly TRBD1 for D (5 bases). V was clipped by 8 bases and J by 1 base, with 14 bases between them. The CDR3 covers 14 residues. CDR1 is MDHEN, CDR2 SYDVKM, per germline. The CDR3 DNA is TGTGCCAGCGGATGGGGAGGGGTTAACTATGGCTACACCTTC. Translating gives CASGWGGVNYGYTF.